Following are 17 T cell receptor beta chains from one sample sequenced in a study of PD-1 blockade in classical Hodgkin lymphoma. Exposure to brentuximab vedotin varied, and each patient had relapsed following autologous stem cell transplantation. Assay: immunoSEQ multiplex PCR; the TCRdb copy retains only in-frame clones and omits some. The data show 41,000 or so clones, about 74% seen once. Here the sequenced sample was peripheral blood mononuclear cells (PBMCs), taken at baseline. The receptors were sampled from a human donor with classical Hodgkin lymphoma.

J is TRBJ2-7 and V is TRBV7-2; 12 bases are a match to TRBD2. The V gene end was trimmed by 5 bases and the J gene end by 2 bases; junction bases not matched to a gene: 4. The germline V gene has CDR1 SGHTA and CDR2 FQGNSA. The CDR3 loop spans 15 amino acids. CDR3 protein: CASSLLAGGTYEQYF. In nucleotides, the CDR3 is TGTGCCAGCAGCCTCCTAGCGGGAGGGACCTACGAGCAGTACTTC.

V is TRBV21-1 and J is TRBJ2-3; the table assigns TRBD2, which was not confirmed against the DNA. TRBV21-1 is a listed pseudogene. The CDR3 totals 15 residues. The DNA for the CDR3 is TGTGCCGGGGGGACTCCCTTAATGAGCACAGATACGCAGTATTTT. This codes for CAGGTPLMSTDTQYF.

This clone was found many times. This chain links TRBV30 with TRBJ1-1; no clear D gene. CDR3 length equals 11 residues. V was cut by 8 bases and J by 3 bases, with 10 bases left in between. Germline lookup yields CDR1 GTSNPN and CDR2 SVGIG (reference sequence). The CDR3 DNA reads as TGTGCCGACCAACGCGACACTGAAGCTTTCTTT. Its translation is CADQRDTEAFF. The full variable domain, with the rest looked up from reference TRBV30 and TRBJ1-1, is SQTIHQWPATLVQPVGSPLSLECTVEGTSNPNLYWYRQAAGRGLQLLFYSVGIGQISSEVPQNLSASRPQDRQFILSSKKLLLSDSGFYLCADQRDTEAFFGQGTRLTVV.

The chain couples TRBV6-6 to TRBJ1-5; D is possibly TRBD1 (5 bases). V shed 6 bases and J shed 0 bases, with 9 bases lying between them. This CDR3 spans 14 amino acids. Germline CDR1 and CDR2: MNHNY and SVGAGI (reference sequence). DNA of the CDR3: TGTGCCAGCAGCGACAGCTATAGCAATCAGCCCCAGCATTTT. This sequence encodes CASSDSYSNQPQHF.

In its sample, this clone was seen a few times. The chain is built from TRBV7-9 and TRBJ2-7; D is perhaps TRBD1 or TRBD2 (6 bases each). CDR3 length equals 14 residues. V lost 2 bases, J lost 6 bases, and 14 bases lay in between. Germline V lookup: CDR1 SEHNR, CDR2 FQNEAQ (reference sequence). In DNA, the CDR3 is TGTGCCAGCAGCTTAAGTGAGGGGGGAGGCGAGCAGTACTTC. It is translated as CASSLSEGGGEQYF.

The sample holds a few counts of this clone. The chain couples TRBV7-9 to TRBJ2-7, with TRBD2 matching over 7 bases. V shed 0 bases and J 9 bases; nucleotides not matched to a gene: 2. Germline CDR1 is SEHNR and CDR2 is FQNEAQ (reference sequence). The CDR3 length is 12 residues. Here the CDR3 reads CASSLAGGGQYF. The CDR3 nucleotides are TGTGCCAGCAGCTTAGCGGGCGGGGGGCAGTACTTC.

The chain uses TRBV19 and TRBJ1-1; 7 bases match TRBD1. The CDR3 runs 14 residues. Germline trimming cut 2 bases from V and 5 bases from J; bases unmatched to any gene: 5. The germline CDR1 and CDR2 sequences are LNHDA and SQIVND (reference sequence). The CDR3 region has the DNA TGTGCCAGTAGTATACAGGGGGTCGGGACTGAAGCTTTCTTT. It encodes CASSIQGVGTEAFF.

This clone has only a few counts. The chain's CDR3 is CSALQGGEQYF. Written as DNA, the CDR3 is TGCAGTGCTCTACAGGGGGGCGAGCAGTACTTC. The chain carries TRBV20-1 and TRBJ2-7, with 8 bases that match TRBD1. The germline V gene encodes CDR1 DFQATT and CDR2 SNEGSKA (reference sequence). The trim removed 5 bases at V and 6 bases at J, leaving 3 bases unmatched. CDR3 length equals 11 residues.

The rearrangement uses TRBV7-3 and TRBJ1-1, with D possibly being TRBD1 (5 bases). Germline V lookup: CDR1 SGHTA, CDR2 FQGTGA. V lost 2 bases and J 0 bases, leaving 7 bases between the germline ends. This CDR3 is 14 amino acids long. CDR3 amino acids: CASSLQGLNTEAFF. The CDR3, as DNA: TGTGCCAGCAGCTTACAGGGCTTGAACACTGAAGCTTTCTTT.

V gene TRBV28 combines with J gene TRBJ2-7; the match to TRBD2 covers 7 bases. In germline, CDR1 is MDHEN, CDR2 SYDVKM. Germline trimming cut 2 bases from V and 2 bases from J; bases unmatched to any gene: 15. The CDR3 runs to 18 residues. The CDR3, as DNA: TGTGCCAGCAGTTTACCCCCTCGGATGTTAGCGGGTACCTACGAGCAGTACTTC. It yields the protein CASSLPPRMLAGTYEQYF.

V is TRBV11-2 and J is TRBJ2-2; a weak D match, TRBD1 (6 bases). The CDR3 loop spans 14 amino acids. The V end lost 3 bases, the J end lost 4 bases, and 9 bases lay between the germline ends. The germline CDR1 and CDR2 sequences are SGHAT and FQNNGV. CDR3 in DNA: TGTGCCAGCAGCTTTACAGGGAGCACCGGGGAGCTGTTTTTT. This gives the protein CASSFTGSTGELFF.

The chain recombines TRBV28 with TRBJ2-1; D is unresolved. CDR3 length equals 13 residues. Trimming removed 2 bases at V and 6 bases at J, with 8 bases between. Germline CDR1 reads MDHEN; CDR2 reads SYDVKM. CDR3: CASSLLIGNEQFF. DNA for the CDR3: TGTGCCAGCAGTTTACTTATAGGCAATGAGCAGTTCTTC. The complete variable domain, with remaining parts taken from reference TRBV28 and TRBJ2-1, reads DVKVTQSSRYLVKRTGEKVFLECVQDMDHENMFWYRQDPGLGLRLIYFSYDVKMKEKGDIPEGYSVSREKKERFSLILESASTNQTSMYLCASSLLIGNEQFFGPGTRLTVL.

This clone was picked up a small number of times. V gene TRBV30 combines with J gene TRBJ2-3; D possibly corresponds to TRBD2 (6 bases). Trimming removed 0 bases from V and 0 bases from J, with 22 bases in between. The CDR3 is 19 amino acids. Germline CDR1 reads GTSNPN; CDR2 reads SVGIG (reference sequence). This chain's CDR3 is CAWSVLGGGRLGSTDTQYF. The CDR3 bases are TGTGCCTGGAGTGTACTGGGCGGAGGGAGGCTCGGTAGCACAGATACGCAGTATTTT.

This sequence joins TRBV6-5 and TRBJ2-7, with D perhaps given as TRBD1 or TRBD2 (5 bases each). CDR3 size: 15 residues. Germline CDR1 MNHEY, CDR2 SVGAGI. The V gene lost 5 bases and the J gene lost 2 bases, with 16 bases spanning the gap. CDR3 nucleotides: TGTGCCAGCAGTCCGGGGCAGCTGACCCCCTACGAGCAGTACTTC. This codes for CASSPGQLTPYEQYF.

This sequence joins TRBV6-5 and TRBJ2-2; D uncertain. CDR3 length equals 12 residues. From germline, CDR1 is MNHEY and CDR2 SVGAGI. The V end lost 8 bases, the J end lost 8 bases, and 12 bases lay between the germline ends. CDR3 residues: CASRLFLGELFF. The CDR3 DNA reads TGTGCCAGCCGTCTTTTTCTGGGGGAGCTGTTTTTT.

This chain connects TRBV11-2 to TRBJ2-7; D remains ambiguous. The CDR3 runs 15 residues. Germline V gene lookup returns CDR1 SGHAT and CDR2 FQNNGV. V was cut by 1 base and J by 0 bases, with 10 bases left in between. CDR3 region: CASSLGAVSSYEQYF. The CDR3 DNA follows: TGTGCCAGCAGCTTAGGGGCCGTTAGCTCCTACGAGCAGTACTTC.

This CDR3 reads CASSLRGAASTDTQYF. Written as DNA, the CDR3 is TGTGCCAGCAGCTTACGGGGGGCCGCCAGCACAGATACGCAGTATTTT. The V and J genes are TRBV11-2 and TRBJ2-3; D is perhaps TRBD2 (7 bases). The V and J ends lost 2 bases and 0 bases respectively, with 12 bases between them. CDR1 is SGHAT and CDR2 is FQNNGV in the germline V gene. This CDR3 contains 16 residues.